The 30 T cell receptor beta chains in this list originate from one sample, sequenced in a study of Ad26.COV2.S vaccination and SARS-CoV-2 variants. Profiling relied on immunoSEQ multiplex PCR, and the TCRdb table lists in-frame clones only, not all of them. This table has around 450,000 clones, roughly nine tenths appearing once. Treatment defined: around 19 received Ad26.COV2.S at low or high dose, single or two shots; 5 received placebo; per-sample allocation not given. Each sample was drawn 63 days after the first injection (of vaccine or placebo). The specimen comprised peripheral blood, sampled in a trial of Ad26.COV2.S vaccine versus placebo. All receptors derive from a person between 18 and 60 years old who received the Ad26.COV2.S COVID-19 vaccine or a placebo.

This chain links TRBV6-6 with TRBJ2-1; D remains ambiguous. Trimming cost V 10 bases and J 0 bases, with 16 bases left between them. The CDR3 loop spans 15 amino acids. Germline V CDR1 and CDR2: MNHNY, SVGAGI (reference sequence). The CDR3 loop is CATTSPASSYNEQFF. CDR3 bases: TGTGCCACGACCTCTCCGGCCAGCTCCTACAATGAGCAGTTCTTC.

J is TRBJ1-3 and V is TRBV7-9; weak D call: TRBD1 (6 bases). The CDR3 contains 13 residues. V shed 9 bases and J shed 1 base, with 10 bases lying between them. In germline, CDR1 is SEHNR, CDR2 FQNEAQ (reference sequence). CDR3 sequence reads: CASGDRSGNTIYF. CDR3 in DNA: TGTGCCAGTGGAGACAGGTCTGGAAACACCATATATTTT.

The chain combines TRBV6-5 with TRBJ1-5, with D possibly matching TRBD1 (5 bases). CDR1 is MNHEY and CDR2 is SVGAGI in the germline V gene. The CDR3 is 14 amino acids. With 5 bases removed from V and 5 bases from J, the gap between germline ends came to 13 bases. The CDR3 protein is CASSPQGGDQPQHF. The CDR3 DNA reads TGTGCCAGCAGTCCCCAGGGAGGGGATCAGCCCCAGCATTTT.

This chain links TRBV3-1 (or the pseudogene TRBV3-2) with TRBJ2-7, with 10 bases matching TRBD1. Germline V lookup: CDR1 LGHDT, CDR2 YNNKEL (reference sequence). J gave up 6 bases and V 3 bases, and 8 bases lay outside the gene matches. The CDR3 is 15 amino acids. CDR3 in DNA: TGTGCCAGCAGCCACCCGGGACAGGGGAAAGCCGAGCAGTACTTC. Its protein product is CASSHPGQGKAEQYF.

The chain has TRBV7-3 and TRBJ1-1; unclear D gene. This CDR3 is 13 amino acids long. From germline, CDR1 is SGHTA and CDR2 FQGTGA. V lost 2 bases, J lost 1 base, and 5 bases lay in between. The CDR3 DNA follows: TGTGCCAGCAGCTTATTCAAGAACACTGAAGCTTTCTTT. As protein: CASSLFKNTEAFF.

The V and J genes are TRBV10-1 and TRBJ1-2; TRBD1 aligns across 7 bases. Unmatched junction bases numbered 5, after V lost 3 bases and J lost 4 bases. CDR1 is WNHNN and CDR2 is SYGVQD in the germline V gene (reference sequence). The CDR3 sequence is 14 residues long. As DNA, the CDR3 is TGCGCCAGCAGTGACTGTCAGGGGGTCTATGGCTACACCTTC. It codes for CASSDCQGVYGYTF.

The chain links TRBV2 to TRBJ1-5; D gene ambiguous. This CDR3 is built from 15 residues. CDR1 is SNHLY, CDR2 FYNNEI, per germline. Trimming cost V 0 bases and J 3 bases, with 9 bases left between them. As DNA, the CDR3 is TGTGCCAGCAGTGAAGCGCGGGCAGACAATCAGCCCCAGCATTTT. Amino acid sequence: CASSEARADNQPQHF.

The chain links TRBV9 to TRBJ1-1; D not certain. The V gene lost 6 bases and the J gene lost 3 bases, with 12 bases spanning the gap. CDR3 size: 13 residues. Germline V gene sequence: CDR1 SGDLS, CDR2 YYNGEE. The CDR3 reads CASTPGSDTEAFF. In DNA, the CDR3 is TGTGCCAGCACCCCCGGGTCGGACACTGAAGCTTTCTTT.

V gene TRBV30 combines with J gene TRBJ1-4; D possibly corresponds to TRBD1 (5 bases). Germline CDR1 reads GTSNPN; CDR2 reads SVGIG (reference sequence). Trimming removed 0 bases at V and 7 bases at J, with 12 bases between. This CDR3 contains 14 residues. The chain's CDR3 is CAWSVGGKREKLFF. The CDR3 DNA sequence: TGTGCCTGGAGTGTCGGGGGGAAGCGTGAAAAACTGTTTTTT.

This clone showed up just a few times. The V call is TRBV5-5, the J call TRBJ2-7, with TRBD2 as a possible D gene (6 bases). Deletions cut 0 bases from V and 4 bases from J, with 11 bases between. This CDR3 contains 14 residues. Germline V gene sequence: CDR1 SGHKS, CDR2 YYEKEE (reference sequence). CDR3 in amino acids: CASSLGVGTYEQYF. Written as DNA, the CDR3 is TGTGCCAGCAGCTTGGGGGTAGGGACTTACGAGCAGTACTTC.

This chain links TRBV3-1 (or the pseudogene TRBV3-2) with TRBJ2-1, with TRBD1 matching over 7 bases. V shed 3 bases and J 7 bases; nucleotides not matched to a gene: 6. Germline V gene sequence: CDR1 LGHDT, CDR2 YNNKEL (reference sequence). CDR3 length: 14 amino acids. CDR3 nucleotide sequence: TGTGCCAGCAGCCAGGCCTACAGGGGAAATGAGCAGTTCTTC. Its translation: CASSQAYRGNEQFF.

The CDR3 spells CASSSGRLNGYTF. The CDR3 DNA reads TGTGCCAGCAGCTCAGGGAGGCTGAACGGCTACACCTTC. The rearrangement links TRBV7-9 to TRBJ1-2, with D perhaps TRBD1 (5 bases). The CDR3 is made up of 13 amino acids. The germline V and J ends were trimmed by 4 bases and 8 bases, with 14 bases remaining between them. From germline, CDR1 is SEHNR and CDR2 FQNEAQ (reference sequence).

This sequence joins TRBV6-5 and TRBJ2-1, with D possibly matching TRBD1 (6 bases). Trimming took 4 bases from V and 9 from J, leaving 16 bases between them. Germline lookup yields CDR1 MNHEY and CDR2 SVGAGI. CDR3 length: 14 residues. CDR3 amino acids: CASSFGGALSEQFF. CDR3 DNA sequence: TGTGCCAGCAGTTTTGGGGGCGCACTTAGTGAGCAGTTCTTC.

V is TRBV29-1 and J is TRBJ2-1; TRBD2 aligns across 7 bases. The junction had 12 bases not matched to a gene; V was cut back by 3 bases and J by 7 bases. Germline CDR1 is SQVTM and CDR2 is ANQGSEA. This CDR3 has 15 amino acids. CDR3 sequence reads: CSVDWVSSGQNEQFF. CDR3 DNA: TGCAGCGTTGATTGGGTATCTAGCGGCCAAAATGAGCAGTTCTTC.

The chain joins TRBV15 to TRBJ2-5, with a possible D match to TRBD2 (6 bases). V gave up 3 bases and J gave up 1 base, with 9 bases separating them. Germline V gene data show CDR1 as LNHNV and CDR2 as YYDKDF (reference sequence). The CDR3 totals 14 residues. The CDR3 sequence: CATSRDYPQETQYF. In nucleotides, the CDR3 is TGTGCCACCAGCAGGGACTACCCCCAAGAGACCCAGTACTTC.

The chain employs TRBV7-9 and TRBJ2-2, with D perhaps matching TRBD2 (5 bases). Germline V gene sequence: CDR1 SEHNR, CDR2 FQNEAQ (reference sequence). The CDR3 length is 17 residues. Trimming took off 0 bases at V and 6 bases at J, with 17 bases between the two ends. The CDR3 sequence is CASSLAGSVSLSGELFF. Written as DNA, the CDR3 is TGTGCCAGCAGCTTAGCGGGTAGCGTATCGTTGTCCGGGGAGCTGTTTTTT. Based on the CDR3 plus reference TRBV7-9 and TRBJ2-2, the full variable domain is DTGVSQNPRHKITKRGQNVTFRCDPISEHNRLYWYRQTLGQGPEFLTYFQNEAQLEKSRLLSDRFSAERPKGSFSTLEIQRTEQGDSAMYLCASSLAGSVSLSGELFFGEGSRLTVL.

The genes are TRBV27 and TRBJ2-5; 8 bases line up with TRBD2. Germline CDR1 reads MNHEY; CDR2 reads SMNVEV (reference sequence). V lost 6 bases to trimming and J lost 5 bases; unmatched junction nucleotides: 11. There are 15 residues in the CDR3. For the CDR3, the DNA is TGTGCCAGCAGGAAGATCGGACTAGCCTGGGAGACCCAGTACTTC. It codes for CASRKIGLAWETQYF.

This clone was detected ten times or more. The chain combines TRBV6-5 with TRBJ2-7, with a weak D call TRBD1 (6 bases). This CDR3 is 14 amino acids long. The germline V gene has CDR1 MNHEY and CDR2 SVGAGI. Trimming pared 5 bases from V and 1 base from J, leaving 12 bases between. CDR3 protein: CASSRPGQSYEQYF. The CDR3, as DNA: TGTGCCAGCAGTAGACCGGGACAATCCTACGAGCAGTACTTC.

As regards this clone: This sample includes further DNA sequences coding for the same CDR3. The chain couples TRBV28 to TRBJ1-2; maybe TRBD1 (5 bases). CDR1 MDHEN and CDR2 SYDVKM come from the germline V gene. The CDR3 contains 13 residues. V was trimmed by 2 bases and J by 2 bases, leaving 6 bases between them. The CDR3 sequence is CASSLGTNYGYTF. In DNA form, the CDR3 reads TGTGCCAGCAGTTTAGGGACCAACTATGGCTACACCTTC.

The gene calls are TRBV6-6 and TRBJ2-1, with 10 bases that match TRBD2. Per germline, CDR1 MNHNY and CDR2 SVGAGI (reference sequence). CDR3 length equals 15 residues. With 6 bases clipped from V and 4 bases from J, the junction kept 6 bases outside the gene matches. Written as DNA, the CDR3 is TGTGCCAGCAGCCTACTAGCGGGGAGATACAATGAGCAGTTCTTC. Translation gives CASSLLAGRYNEQFF.

In nucleotides, the CDR3 is TGTGCCACCAGTCTACATCTCGAACAGGGGAGGTTCCAGGGCTACACCTTC. Amino acid sequence: CATSLHLEQGRFQGYTF. The rearrangement links TRBV24-1 to TRBJ1-2; 7 bases map to TRBD1. After removal of 6 bases from V and 8 bases from J, the junction contained 20 bases not matched to a gene. The V gene's germline CDR1 is KGHDR and CDR2 SFDVKD. CDR3 length equals 17 residues.

This chain joins TRBV5-1 and TRBJ1-2; D is unclear. Germline assignment: CDR1 SGHRS and CDR2 YFSETQ. The V end was cut by 2 bases, the J end by 2 bases, with 13 bases between. The CDR3 is 15 residues long. The CDR3 sequence: CASSFGVNGNYGYTF. The DNA for the CDR3 is TGCGCCAGCAGCTTTGGGGTTAACGGAAACTATGGCTACACCTTC.

The chain links TRBV18 to TRBJ1-1, with 7 bases fitting TRBD1. This CDR3 spans 14 amino acids. Germline V gene lookup returns CDR1 KGHSH and CDR2 LQKENI. With V trimmed by 6 bases and J by 4 bases, 8 bases remained unmatched. The CDR3 spells CASSSNRGLTEAFF. The CDR3 DNA is TGTGCCAGCTCGTCTAATAGGGGGCTCACTGAAGCTTTCTTT.

V usage is TRBV9 and J usage is TRBJ2-1; the match to TRBD2 covers 9 bases. Losses at the gene ends were 4 bases for V and 2 bases for J; bases not matched to a gene: 7. CDR1 is SGDLS, CDR2 YYNGEE, per germline. This CDR3 spans 16 amino acids. The CDR3 DNA sequence: TGTGCCAGCAGCACCCCGGGACTAGCAGCCTACAATGAGCAGTTCTTC. Amino acids: CASSTPGLAAYNEQFF.

The V call is TRBV25-1, the J call TRBJ2-1; perhaps TRBD1 as D (5 bases). This CDR3 contains 13 residues. Trimming stripped 4 bases from V and 4 bases from J, with 8 bases between. Germline CDR1 and CDR2: MGHDK and SYGVNS. CDR3 sequence reads: CASSATDYNEQFF. The DNA of the CDR3 is TGTGCCAGCAGTGCGACAGATTACAATGAGCAGTTCTTC.

The V gene is TRBV11-3, the J gene TRBJ2-3; D gene ambiguous. Between the trimmed V and J ends, which lost 5 bases and 5 bases, there was a span of 8 bases. CDR1 SGHNT and CDR2 YENEEA come from the germline V gene. The CDR3 is 12 amino acids. CDR3 sequence (DNA): TGTGCCAGCAGCCCTGGGCTAGATACGCAGTATTTT. Its protein is CASSPGLDTQYF.

CDR3 loop: CASSSRLRLAGGETQYF. The CDR3 nucleotides are TGTGCCAGTAGTAGCCGCCTACGGTTAGCGGGGGGAGAGACCCAGTACTTC. The gene calls are TRBV19 and TRBJ2-5; 10 positions agree with TRBD2. Per germline, CDR1 LNHDA and CDR2 SQIVND (reference sequence). The CDR3 consists of 17 residues. With V trimmed by 4 bases and J by 4 bases, 12 bases remained unmatched.

The chain has TRBV2 and TRBJ1-5; possible D gene TRBD1, 6 bases. V shed 3 bases and J shed 10 bases, with 16 bases lying between them. The CDR3 length is 14 residues. Germline V gene sequence: CDR1 SNHLY, CDR2 FYNNEI. The CDR3 reads CASSDGRGGLPQHF. DNA for the CDR3: TGTGCCAGCAGTGACGGGCGAGGGGGTCTTCCCCAGCATTTT.

This chain joins TRBV13 and TRBJ2-1; 11 bases are a match to TRBD1. This CDR3 is 16 amino acids long. V trimming: 5 bases; J trimming: 6 bases; junction bases outside the gene matches: 9. Germline CDR1 and CDR2: PRHDT and FYEKMQ (reference sequence). Here the CDR3 reads CASSLPWGQGVNEQFF. The CDR3 bases are TGTGCCAGCAGCCTCCCTTGGGGACAGGGGGTCAATGAGCAGTTCTTC.

The V gene is TRBV27, the J gene TRBJ2-7; the D gene could be TRBD1 or TRBD2 (5 bases each). CDR1 MNHEY and CDR2 SMNVEV come from the germline V gene (reference sequence). V lost 0 bases, J lost 0 bases, and 18 bases lay in between. This CDR3 region has 18 residues. DNA of the CDR3: TGTGCCAGCAGTTTATCTTTGTTGTCGGGGCGGATCTCCTACGAGCAGTACTTC. Its protein product is CASSLSLLSGRISYEQYF.